The rows below give T cell receptor beta chains drawn from one sample of a study of T cell repertoires in cytomegalovirus infection. TCRdb reanalysed the reads using MiXCR and keeps one entry per CDR3 protein. The sample consists of 740,000 or so distinct CDR3 sequences, roughly 35% of them appearing once. Sequencing was done on a sample of PBMCs. These receptors were taken from a human donor in good health (CMV status not recorded). Some clones in this sample may be carry-over from other donors' samples. Each CDR3 is given with its conserved first and last residue. Size is omitted from some rows. Given values are once, few, many or a class for expanded clones.

>TRBV29-1|-
CSVRGQGATGELFF
>TRBV28|-
CASKGDSTNTQYF
>TRBV6-1|-
CASSEASGGEQFF
>TRBV5-1|-
CASGLGQVQETQYF
>TRBV7-9|once
CASSLQGVDTQYF
>TRBV9|-
CASSPTPGSYNEQFF
>TRBV10-3|few
CAISELAGVGEQFF
>TRBV7-8|many
CASSPLATLYNEQFF
>TRBV5-6|-
CASSLLPRAPQYF
>TRBV28|few
CASSLNIGENTEAFF
>TRBV29-1|-
CSVGGRPNYGYTF
>TRBV27|few
CASSPYPGPQAGEQYF
>TRBV7-2|few
CASSLEVYSSSGNTIYF
>TRBV5-4|-
CASSPPGAHKQETQYF
>TRBV7-2|-
CASSPQGKNQPQHF
>TRBV7-2|-
CASSSAGTTSYEQYF
>TRBV5-4|few
CASSLAKVRDEQYF
>TRBV7-8|few
CASSFRQTYTGELFF
>TRBV4-1|-
CASSQGMASYEQYF
>TRBV12-3/TRBV12-4|-
CASSFALGEGIQYF
>TRBV7-2|-
CASSLLETGYEQYF
>TRBV5-1|-
CASSYAGSGNTEAFF
>TRBV20-1|-
CSARGGSGANVLTF
>TRBV20-1|-
CSASDVAGGDNEQFF
>TRBV6-2/TRBV6-3|few
CASKGGGGNEQFF
>TRBV28|-
CASTWEGEAFF
>TRBV6-1|-
CASRIGGRWSSYNSPLHF
>TRBV28|-
CASSLTGQGCTDTQYF
>TRBV6-6|few
CASSVQIEGSPLHF
>TRBV5-6|-
CASTDSGLDYGYTF
>TRBV7-2|many
CASSLSSRSYGYTF
>TRBV6-6|-
CASSLRLAGPDSLSSSYNEQFF
>TRBV7-9|-
CASSLVSGSNEQFF
>TRBV11-2|once
CASSPPPFRCYSYEQYF
>TRBV6-6|-
CASSHRGSSNQPQHF
>TRBV29-1|-
CSVEGREPHEYTQYF
>TRBV10-3|few
CAINTRTGEAFF
>TRBV18|-
CASSPVFRTLRTSNQPQHF
>TRBV4-1|few
CASSQDRDRGYEQYF
>TRBV6-5|few
CASGSGVRAFQETQYF
>TRBV28|few
CASSESRPEHVANYGYTF
>TRBV7-6|many
CASSLAGGGANQPQHF